Presented here are 8 T cell receptor beta chains from one specimen sequenced in a study of cytomegalovirus exposure and HLA in healthy donors. The repertoire was sequenced with immunoSEQ multiplex PCR; TCRdb's copy has only in-frame clones and lacks some. The sample lists 200,000 to 250,000 clones; about 90% were seen once. The sequenced material came from PBMCs. These receptors were collected from a man between 18 and 29 years old in good health and CMV-seropositive.

The rearrangement joins TRBV6-1 to TRBJ2-1; TRBD2 aligns across 9 bases. V lost 6 bases, J lost 2 bases, and 5 bases stayed unmatched. CDR1 and CDR2 from the germline V gene are MNHNS and SASEGT. The CDR3 loop spans 15 amino acids. The CDR3 protein is CASRIAGDPYNEQFF. The CDR3, as DNA: TGTGCCAGCAGGATAGCGGGAGACCCCTACAATGAGCAGTTCTTC.

The J gene is TRBJ2-1, the V gene TRBV2, with 7 bases identical to TRBD1. CDR3 size: 14 residues. Germline trimming cut 6 bases from V and 5 bases from J; bases unmatched to any gene: 7. Germline V gene lookup returns CDR1 SNHLY and CDR2 FYNNEI. The CDR3 loop is CASRRQGAHNEQFF. DNA for the CDR3: TGTGCCAGCAGGCGACAGGGAGCCCACAATGAGCAGTTCTTC.

The chain couples TRBV13 to TRBJ1-1; TRBD1 agrees at 9 bases. CDR1 PRHDT and CDR2 FYEKMQ come from the germline V gene (reference sequence). CDR3 length: 17 amino acids. With V trimmed by 6 bases and J by 5 bases, 16 bases remained unmatched. CDR3 region: CASRYGTGILRGTEAFF. The CDR3 DNA sequence: TGTGCCAGCAGATACGGGACAGGGATCCTTAGAGGGACTGAAGCTTTCTTT.

The chain joins TRBV7-2 to TRBJ2-5; D not resolved. The CDR3 loop spans 12 amino acids. The germline CDR1 and CDR2 sequences are SGHTA and FQGNSA. V gave up 5 bases and J gave up 2 bases, with 6 bases separating them. The CDR3 loop reads CASSATQETQYF. The CDR3 DNA sequence: TGTGCCAGCAGCGCAACACAAGAGACCCAGTACTTC.

V and J are TRBV2 and TRBJ2-3, with TRBD2 as a possible D gene (5 bases). Trimming cost V 8 bases and J 0 bases, with 9 bases left between them. Germline V lookup: CDR1 SNHLY, CDR2 FYNNEI. The CDR3 extends over 13 amino acids. The CDR3 bases are TGTGCCAGCCGGGGAACTAGCACAGATACGCAGTATTTT. It specifies CASRGTSTDTQYF.

The V call is TRBV25-1, the J call TRBJ2-3, with D possibly matching TRBD1 (6 bases). The V end lost 8 bases, the J end lost 3 bases, and 15 bases lay between the germline ends. In germline, CDR1 is MGHDK, CDR2 SYGVNS. The CDR3 consists of 14 residues. The CDR3: CASSSHDRTDTQYF. The CDR3 DNA sequence: TGTGCCAGCTCCTCCCACGACAGGACAGATACGCAGTATTTT.

This clone has only a few counts. The chain combines TRBV28 with TRBJ1-2, with D possibly matching TRBD1 (5 bases). The CDR3 is 13 residues long. Trimming took off 6 bases at V and 6 bases at J, with 14 bases between the two ends. Germline lookup yields CDR1 MDHEN and CDR2 SYDVKM. CDR3 sequence reads: CASRRQMLHGYTF. As DNA, the CDR3 is TGTGCCAGCAGGCGACAGATGTTGCATGGCTACACCTTC.

This clone was observed once. The chain has TRBV20-1 and TRBJ2-5; no clear D. Deletions cut 3 bases from V and 5 bases from J, with 7 bases between. CDR3 length equals 11 residues. Looked up from germline, CDR1 is DFQATT and CDR2 is SNEGSKA (reference sequence). The CDR3 region has the DNA TGCAGTGCTAGTATGATGGAGACCCAGTACTTC. Translation: CSASMMETQYF.